This entry concerns a single TCR beta chain. This entry belongs to a study of blood T cell repertoires in COVID-19. Study information: Spain, Italy and the United States supplied samples that represented acute and convalescent COVID-19. Sources were T cells, B-cell-depleted T cells, or PBMCs; the material itself was cDNA or gDNA.

Losses at the gene ends were 4 bases for V and 3 bases for J; bases not matched to a gene: 7. This CDR3 spans 15 amino acids. Germline V lookup: CDR1 SGHRS, CDR2 YFSETQ. The authors' processing: For nucleated cells, counts were estimated from reference gene primer amplification. The protocol was immunoSEQ multiplex PCR, while the TCRdb copy is restricted to in-frame clones and leaves out a portion. That table supplies the V and J calls and clone size; D and trimming were determined from the DNA. The data contain about 160,000 clones, about 85% of them seen just once; the ten biggest clones take up about 4.2%.

The sequenced sample was peripheral blood. The V and J genes are TRBV5-1 and TRBJ2-7; TRBD2 matches at 10 bases. The source of this sequence is a woman aged 55-70 years with active or convalescent COVID-19. The CDR3: CASSRSGTSVYEQYF. The CDR3 coding sequence is TGCGCCAGCAGCCGTTCCGGGACTAGCGTCTACGAGCAGTACTTC. Drawing the rest from reference TRBV5-1 and TRBJ2-7, the complete variable domain is KAGVTQTPRYLIKTRGQQVTLSCSPISGHRSVSWYQQTPGQGLQFLFEYFSETQRNKGNFPGRFSGRQFSNSRSEMNVSTLELGDSALYLCASSRSGTSVYEQYFGPGTRLTVT.